This paragraph covers one TCR beta chain sequence. Assay: immunoSEQ multiplex PCR; the TCRdb copy retains only in-frame clones and omits some. The table has roughly 550,000 clones, about 84% seen once. These data belong to a study of shared T cell receptors in the human thymus. V lost 1 base and J 1 base, leaving 3 bases between the germline ends. The CDR3 is made up of 13 amino acids. Germline CDR1 reads LNHNV; CDR2 reads YYDKDF (reference sequence). These data also formed part of another study, on human thymus T cells. This second report adds: Surgeons resected thymus tissue during corrective heart surgery. The authors found apparently biased V and J gene usage in thymic and blood repertoires.

The chain combines TRBV15 with TRBJ2-3; D is unclear. This clonotype was obtained from a boy under three years old with a congenital heart defect. The sequenced material came from thymocytes. The CDR3 is CATSRAGTDTQYF. DNA for the CDR3: TGTGCCACCAGCAGAGCCGGCACAGATACGCAGTATTTT.